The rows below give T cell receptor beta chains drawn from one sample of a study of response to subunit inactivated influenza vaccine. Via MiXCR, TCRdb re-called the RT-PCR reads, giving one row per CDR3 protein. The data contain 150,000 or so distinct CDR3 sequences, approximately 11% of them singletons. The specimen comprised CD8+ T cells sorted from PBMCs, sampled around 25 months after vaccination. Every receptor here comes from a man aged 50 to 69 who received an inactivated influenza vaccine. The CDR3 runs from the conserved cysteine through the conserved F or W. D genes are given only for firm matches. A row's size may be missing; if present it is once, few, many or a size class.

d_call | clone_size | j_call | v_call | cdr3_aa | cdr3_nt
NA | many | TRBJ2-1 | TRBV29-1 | CSASGTSEQFF | TGCAGCGCCTCTGGGACTTCCGAGCAGTTCTTC
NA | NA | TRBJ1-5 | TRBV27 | CASATDSNQPQHF | TGTGCCAGCGCGACAGATAGCAATCAGCCCCAGCATTTT
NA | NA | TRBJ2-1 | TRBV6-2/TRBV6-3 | CASSYLAATGNNEQFF | TGTGCCAGCAGTTATTTGGCAGCCACGGGGAACAATGAGCAGTTCTTC
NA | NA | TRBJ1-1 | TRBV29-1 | CSVEGRGPEAFF | TGCAGCGTTGAAGGCAGGGGCCCTGAAGCTTTCTTT
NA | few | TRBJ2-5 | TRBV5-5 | CASSPEGQETQYF | TGTGCCAGCAGTCCTGAGGGGCAAGAGACCCAGTACTTC
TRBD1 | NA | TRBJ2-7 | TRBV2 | CASRTGTGGKLSYEQYF | TGTGCCAGCAGAACCGGGACAGGGGGCAAATTATCCTACGAGCAGTACTTC
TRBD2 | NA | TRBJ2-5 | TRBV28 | CASSLTSGSRMRETQYF | TGTGCCAGCAGTTTAACTAGCGGGAGTAGGATGCGCGAGACCCAGTACTTC
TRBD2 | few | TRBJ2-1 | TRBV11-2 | CASSHQLAGANNEQFF | TGTGCCAGCAGCCACCAACTAGCGGGGGCCAACAATGAGCAGTTCTTC
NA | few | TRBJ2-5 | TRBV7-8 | CASSSMYGTGETQYF | TGTGCCAGCAGCTCGATGTATGGGACGGGAGAGACCCAGTACTTC
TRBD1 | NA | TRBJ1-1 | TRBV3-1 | CASSQAGQVEAFF | TGTGCCAGCAGCCAAGCGGGACAGGTCGAGGCTTTCTTT
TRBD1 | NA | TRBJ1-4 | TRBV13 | CASSDRAKKLFF | TGTGCCAGTTCCGACAGGGCAAAAAAACTGTTTTTT
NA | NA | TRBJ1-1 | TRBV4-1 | CASSQADEGDTEAFF | TGCGCCAGCAGCCAAGCGGACGAGGGGGACACTGAAGCTTTCTTT
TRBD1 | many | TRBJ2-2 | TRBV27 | CASSSQAGGLTGELFF | TGTGCCAGCAGTTCCCAGGCAGGGGGCTTGACCGGGGAGCTGTTTTTT
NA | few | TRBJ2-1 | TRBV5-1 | CASSPVGMDNEQFF | TGCGCCAGCAGCCCCGTAGGGATGGACAATGAGCAGTTCTTC
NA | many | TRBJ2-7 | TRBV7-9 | CASSSRNTPHEQYF | TGTGCCAGCAGCTCCAGAAACACCCCTCACGAGCAGTACTTC
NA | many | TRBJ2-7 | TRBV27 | CASSLQGSYEQYF | TGTGCCAGCAGTTTACAGGGTTCCTACGAGCAGTACTTC
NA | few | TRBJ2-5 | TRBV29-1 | CSVESLVNMETQYF | TGCAGCGTTGAAAGTCTAGTCAACATGGAGACCCAGTACTTC
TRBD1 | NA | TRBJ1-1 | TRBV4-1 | CASSLKSTGVDTEAFF | TGCGCCAGCAGCCTAAAGTCGACAGGGGTTGACACTGAAGCTTTCTTT
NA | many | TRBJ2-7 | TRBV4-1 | CASSQWAGNYEQYF | TGCGCCAGCAGCCAGTGGGCAGGGAACTACGAGCAGTACTTC
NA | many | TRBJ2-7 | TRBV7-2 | CASSLAGGLYEQYF | TGTGCCAGCAGCTTAGCGGGGGGGCTTTACGAGCAGTACTTC
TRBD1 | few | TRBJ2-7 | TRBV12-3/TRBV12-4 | CASSPGTAAYEQYF | TGTGCCAGCAGTCCCGGGACAGCCGCCTACGAGCAGTACTTC
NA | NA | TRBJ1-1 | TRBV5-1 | CASSSLSGGTEAFF | TGCGCCAGCAGCTCCCTTTCCGGGGGCACTGAAGCTTTCTTT
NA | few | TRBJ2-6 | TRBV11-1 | CASSPGPGHKSSSGANVLTF | TGTGCCAGCAGCCCAGGGCCAGGGCATAAATCTAGCTCTGGGGCCAACGTCCTGACTTTC
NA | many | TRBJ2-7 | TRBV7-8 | CASSLSQGGYEQYF | TGTGCCAGCAGCTTATCACAGGGTGGATACGAGCAGTACTTC
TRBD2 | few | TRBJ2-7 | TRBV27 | CASSLLAGGADYEQYF | TGTGCCAGCAGTTTGCTAGCGGGGGGGGCGGACTACGAGCAGTACTTC
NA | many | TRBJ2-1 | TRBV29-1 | CSATQGISGNEQFF | TGCAGCGCGACCCAGGGGATCTCGGGTAATGAGCAGTTCTTC
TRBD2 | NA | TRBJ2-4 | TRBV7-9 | CASSLATSGGKNIQYF | TGTGCCAGCAGCTTAGCCACTAGCGGGGGCAAAAACATTCAGTACTTC
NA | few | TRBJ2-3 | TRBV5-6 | CASSLDLGQGSQYF | TGTGCCAGCAGCTTGGATTTGGGGCAGGGATCGCAGTATTTT
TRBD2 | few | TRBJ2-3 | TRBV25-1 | CASSEWDSGGAHTQYF | TGTGCCAGCAGTGAATGGGATAGCGGGGGGGCCCATACGCAGTATTTT
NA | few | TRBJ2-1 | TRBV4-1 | CASSQQVYNEQFF | TGCGCCAGCAGCCAACAAGTCTACAATGAGCAGTTCTTC
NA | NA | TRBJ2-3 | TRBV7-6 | CASSLVAPGDTQYF | TGTGCCAGCAGCTTAGTGGCCCCGGGGGATACGCAGTATTTT
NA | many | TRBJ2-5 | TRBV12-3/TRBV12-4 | CASRSQGQETQYF | TGTGCCAGCAGGTCTCAGGGGCAAGAGACCCAGTACTTC
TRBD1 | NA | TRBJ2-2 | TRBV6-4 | CASSDGTAGVTGELFF | TGTGCCAGCAGTGACGGGACAGCCGGTGTCACCGGGGAGCTGTTTTTT
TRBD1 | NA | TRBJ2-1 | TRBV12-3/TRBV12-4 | CASSRGFNEQFF | TGTGCCAGCAGCAGGGGGTTCAATGAGCAGTTCTTC
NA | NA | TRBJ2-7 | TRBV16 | CASSLFREVDEQYF | TGTGCCAGCAGCCTCTTCAGGGAAGTTGACGAGCAGTACTTC
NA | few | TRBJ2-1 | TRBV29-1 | CSVLRGDSYNEQFF | TGCAGCGTTTTGCGCGGCGATTCCTACAATGAGCAGTTCTTC
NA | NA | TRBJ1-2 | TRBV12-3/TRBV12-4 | CASSAGTGLWGYTF | TGTGCCAGCAGCGCCGGGACGGGTCTATGGGGCTACACCTTC